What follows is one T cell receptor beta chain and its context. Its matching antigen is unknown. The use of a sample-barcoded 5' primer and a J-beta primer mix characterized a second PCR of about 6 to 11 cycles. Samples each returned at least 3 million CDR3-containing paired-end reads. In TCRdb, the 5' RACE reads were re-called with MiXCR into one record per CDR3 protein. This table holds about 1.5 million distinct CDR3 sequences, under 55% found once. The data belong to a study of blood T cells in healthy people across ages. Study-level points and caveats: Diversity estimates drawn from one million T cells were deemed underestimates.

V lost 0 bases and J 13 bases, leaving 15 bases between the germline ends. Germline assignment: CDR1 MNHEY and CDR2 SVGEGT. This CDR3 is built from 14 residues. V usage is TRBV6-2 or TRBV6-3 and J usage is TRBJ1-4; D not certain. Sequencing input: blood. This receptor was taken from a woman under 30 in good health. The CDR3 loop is CASSYSVSAERLFF. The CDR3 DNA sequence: TGTGCCAGCAGTTACTCGGTCTCCGCAGAGAGACTGTTTTTT.